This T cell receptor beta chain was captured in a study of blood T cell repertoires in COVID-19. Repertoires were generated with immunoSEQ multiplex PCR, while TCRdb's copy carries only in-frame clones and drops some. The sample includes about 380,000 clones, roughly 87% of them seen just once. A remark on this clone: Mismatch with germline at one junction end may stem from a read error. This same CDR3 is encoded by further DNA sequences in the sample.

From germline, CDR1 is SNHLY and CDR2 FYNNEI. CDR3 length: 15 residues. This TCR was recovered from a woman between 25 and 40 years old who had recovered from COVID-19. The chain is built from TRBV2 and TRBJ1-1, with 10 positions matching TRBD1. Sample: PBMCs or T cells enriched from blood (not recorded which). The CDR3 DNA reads TGTGCCAGCAGACGAAAGGGGACAGGGGACACTGAAGCTTTTTTT. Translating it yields CASRRKGTGDTEAFF.